These 18 T cell receptor beta chains were all obtained from the same sample, sequenced in a study of cytomegalovirus exposure and HLA in healthy donors listed by TCRdb under 2017. The method behind the library was the immunoSEQ multiplex PCR assay. For the multiplex PCR, a mixture combining 60 forward primers for TCR Vbeta segments and 13 reverse primers for TCR Jbeta segments was used. TCRdb re-hosts the immuneACCESS table, in-frame sequences only. Its copies lack some clones; in the studies checked, an unresolved V gene accounts for under half of them, and the cause for the rest is not known. The sample table records roughly 130,000 clones; about three fifths of these occur just once. The ten most abundant clones make up more than 6.5% of the sample. Sequenced material: PBMCs. These receptors came from a middle-aged woman in good health and CMV-seropositive.

This clone came up a few times. The chain is built from TRBV11-2 and TRBJ2-1; tentatively, D is TRBD1 (6 bases). CDR3 length equals 15 residues. Germline assignment: CDR1 SGHAT and CDR2 FQNNGV. Between the trimmed V and J ends, which lost 4 bases and 5 bases, there was a span of 15 bases. CDR3 amino acids: CASSSRGPLDNEQFF. The CDR3 DNA follows: TGTGCCAGCAGCTCCAGGGGACCCCTCGACAATGAGCAGTTCTTC.

This clone has only a few counts. The rearrangement uses TRBV28 and TRBJ1-1; D may be TRBD1 (6 bases). This CDR3 has 15 amino acids. V was cut by 3 bases and J by 6 bases, with 17 bases left in between. The germline CDR1 and CDR2 sequences are MDHEN and SYDVKM. This CDR3 reads CASSFESGAGPEAFF. Written as DNA, the CDR3 is TGTGCCAGCAGTTTTGAGTCAGGGGCAGGCCCTGAAGCTTTCTTT.

The rearrangement uses TRBV29-1 and TRBJ1-2; TRBD1 matches at 8 bases. Unmatched junction bases numbered 7, after V lost 6 bases and J lost 4 bases. Germline CDR1 reads SQVTM; CDR2 reads ANQGSEA. The CDR3 runs to 13 residues. CDR3 amino acids: CSVPDRGPYGYTF. The CDR3 DNA sequence: TGCAGCGTCCCCGACAGGGGACCCTATGGCTACACCTTC.

This chain connects TRBV5-4 to TRBJ2-3, with 10 bases identical to TRBD2. CDR1 and CDR2 from the germline V gene are SGHNT and YYREEE (reference sequence). V lost 4 bases and J lost 5; bases outside the gene matches: 10. This CDR3 contains 16 residues. CDR3 DNA sequence: TGTGCCAGCAGCCTCGCGCTAGCGGGAGCAGAAGATACGCAGTATTTT. Translated: CASSLALAGAEDTQYF.

In its sample, this clone was seen many times. The same CDR3 also results from other DNA sequences found in this sample. The CDR3 DNA follows: TGCGCCAGCAGCTTGGCAGGGACAGGATTGAACACTGAAGCTTTCTTT. Translating it yields CASSLAGTGLNTEAFF. The chain carries TRBV5-1 and TRBJ1-1; TRBD1 agrees at 8 bases. J lost 0 bases, V lost 0 bases, and 4 bases had no gene match. The CDR3 loop spans 16 amino acids. Per the germline V gene, CDR1 is SGHRS and CDR2 is YFSETQ.

This clone was counted only a few times. The rearrangement joins TRBV28 to TRBJ1-5, with D hard to call. Trimming left V 4 bases short and J 3 bases short, with 7 bases between. The length of the CDR3 is 13 residues. The germline V gene has CDR1 MDHEN and CDR2 SYDVKM. CDR3 region: CASSSSDNQPQHF. As DNA, the CDR3 is TGTGCCAGCAGTTCCAGTGACAATCAGCCCCAGCATTTT.

The V call is TRBV19, the J call TRBJ2-5, with TRBD1 matching 12 bases. The germline CDR1 and CDR2 sequences are LNHDA and SQIVND (reference sequence). V lost 9 bases and J lost 7; bases outside the gene matches: 12. CDR3 length equals 15 residues. In DNA form, the CDR3 reads TGTGCCAGCTCGCCGGGACAGGGGGCCTCTGGGACCCAGTACTTC. Translating gives CASSPGQGASGTQYF.

This clone was counted only a few times. In the same sample, other DNA sequences code for this CDR3. CDR3: CASSPGLAGSYNEQFF. CDR3 nucleotides: TGCGCCAGCAGCCCCGGACTAGCGGGCTCCTACAATGAGCAGTTCTTC. The chain is built from TRBV5-1 and TRBJ2-1, with TRBD2 matching over 11 bases. Germline trimming cut 4 bases from V and 0 bases from J; bases unmatched to any gene: 3. Germline CDR1 and CDR2: SGHRS and YFSETQ. There are 16 residues in the CDR3.

The rearrangement uses TRBV19 and TRBJ1-1; 9 bases align to TRBD1. V was pared by 3 bases and J by 0 bases, with 5 bases of the junction left unmatched. Germline assignment: CDR1 LNHDA and CDR2 SQIVND (reference sequence). CDR3 length: 16 amino acids. DNA for the CDR3: TGTGCCAGTAGTATCGTACAGGGGGCGATGAACACTGAAGCTTTCTTT. Amino acid sequence: CASSIVQGAMNTEAFF.

V is TRBV12-5 and J is TRBJ1-1, with D possibly being TRBD1 (5 bases). This CDR3 has 14 residues. The V gene lost 5 bases and the J gene lost 1 base, with 11 bases spanning the gap. Per the germline V gene, CDR1 is LGHNT and CDR2 is FRNRAP. The CDR3 spells CASGLGVSNTEAFF. The CDR3 DNA reads as TGTGCTAGTGGTCTAGGGGTATCGAACACTGAAGCTTTCTTT.

This sequence joins TRBV7-3 and TRBJ2-1; 7 positions match TRBD1. V lost 0 bases to trimming and J lost 10 bases; unmatched junction nucleotides: 0. CDR3 size: 12 residues. Germline-derived CDR1 and CDR2 are SGHTA and FQGTGA. CDR3 sequence: CASSLTGGEQFF. The CDR3 DNA reads TGTGCCAGCAGCTTAACAGGGGGCGAGCAGTTCTTC.

This chain links TRBV30 with TRBJ1-6; no clear D. Trimming left V 0 bases short and J 7 bases short, with 10 bases between. Per the germline V gene, CDR1 is GTSNPN and CDR2 is SVGIG (reference sequence). The CDR3 consists of 14 residues. CDR3 bases: TGTGCCTGGAGTGTAGGCGGCTTCAATTCACCCCTCCACTTT. This sequence encodes CAWSVGGFNSPLHF.

The chain links TRBV5-1 to TRBJ2-7, with 7 bases that match TRBD1. CDR1 and CDR2 (germline): SGHRS, YFSETQ. This CDR3 spans 16 amino acids. The junction had 16 bases not matched to a gene; V was cut back by 3 bases and J by 7 bases. The CDR3 bases are TGCGCCAGCAGCTCAGGACAGGCCGCGATTTCGCGAGAGCAGTACTTC. Its protein is CASSSGQAAISREQYF.

The chain uses TRBV2 and TRBJ2-5, with 8 nucleotides matching TRBD1. In germline, CDR1 is SNHLY, CDR2 FYNNEI. The CDR3 loop spans 15 amino acids. Trimming removed 3 bases from V and 2 bases from J; junction bases left unmatched: 5. CDR3 protein: CASSDWGTGQETQYF. In DNA, the CDR3 is TGTGCCAGCAGTGATTGGGGGACAGGACAAGAGACCCAGTACTTC.

This clone was counted between two and nine times. The chain links TRBV14 to TRBJ2-1; TRBD2 aligns across 14 bases. The CDR3 is 17 amino acids. V lost 3 bases and J lost 5; bases outside the gene matches: 6. From germline, CDR1 is SGHDN and CDR2 FVKESK. Here the CDR3 DNA reads TGTGCCAGCAGCCAGGGGACTAGCGGGAGTCATCACAATGAGCAGTTCTTC. This codes for CASSQGTSGSHHNEQFF.

This chain links TRBV9 with TRBJ2-3; 8 positions agree with TRBD2. Germline V gene sequence: CDR1 SGDLS, CDR2 YYNGEE. The CDR3 runs to 14 residues. With 6 bases clipped from V and 4 bases from J, the junction kept 7 bases outside the gene matches. The CDR3, as DNA: TGTGCCAGCACGGGGCGGGAGGTAGCAGATACGCAGTATTTT. This encodes CASTGREVADTQYF.

In this sample, this clone turned up a few times. This rearrangement joins TRBV28 to TRBJ2-7; TRBD2 matches 7 bases. V was clipped by 4 bases and J by 4 bases; unmatched bases: 7. CDR1 is MDHEN and CDR2 is SYDVKM in the germline V gene. The CDR3 extends over 14 amino acids. CDR3: CASSYGLGLYEQYF. Written as DNA, the CDR3 is TGTGCCAGCAGTTACGGACTAGGCCTTTACGAGCAGTACTTC. The full variable domain, rest sourced from reference TRBV28 and TRBJ2-7, is DVKVTQSSRYLVKRTGEKVFLECVQDMDHENMFWYRQDPGLGLRLIYFSYDVKMKEKGDIPEGYSVSREKKERFSLILESASTNQTSMYLCASSYGLGLYEQYFGPGTRLTVT.

This clone was found a few times. The chain has TRBV6-5 and TRBJ1-1, with 8 bases lining up with TRBD1. Germline V gene lookup returns CDR1 MNHEY and CDR2 SVGAGI. This CDR3 is 14 amino acids long. Unmatched junction bases numbered 5, after V lost 5 bases and J lost 3 bases. CDR3 residues: CASSLQGVDTEAFF. CDR3 coding DNA: TGTGCCAGCAGTCTACAGGGGGTGGACACTGAAGCTTTCTTT.